This entry features one T cell receptor (beta chain) sequence. The table lists this clonotype with a few counts. The antigen it recognizes is unknown. Per-nucleotide qualities are absent, and no much larger clonotype sits a single base away. The sample's time point label, decoded: persistent/refractory GD, antithyroid drugs over 5 years with positive TRAb. RNA was extracted from PBMCs in TRIzol for both TCR sequencing and RNA sequencing. The diagnosis of Graves' disease followed American Thyroid Association guidelines. Patients were recruited from an endocrinology department in Xi'an, China. Each patient gave approximately 8.8 milliliters of peripheral blood, collected in an EDTA anticoagulant tube. Ficoll Paque Plus density gradient separation was used to isolate PBMCs, and no further T cell sorting was performed. An Agilent 2100 Bioanalyzer and agarose gel were used to check RNA quality, and a NanoDrop 2000 was used to measure RNA concentration.

This record comes from a study of regulatory T cells in long-lasting Graves disease (dated by TCRdb to 2020 to 2023). At the level of the whole study: Persistent Graves' disease meant more than 5 years of antithyroid drug treatment with TSH receptor autoantibodies that stayed positive. Peripheral blood TCR sequencing and RNA sequencing compared persistent Graves' disease patients with newly diagnosed Graves' disease patients. The study took place in China and was registered as a clinical trial. A total of about 33 samples underwent TCR sequencing, from around 13 patients with persistent Graves' disease and 20 patients with newly diagnosed Graves' disease. Antithyroid drugs had been taken for about 9.7 years on average by persistent Graves' disease patients in the clinical cohort.

The library came from multiplex PCR. The sequencing machine was an Illumina HiSeq 4000. TCR beta libraries were built with iRepertoire HTBI primers and Arm-PCR amplification of CDR3 regions. Before sequencing, the PCR products underwent gel purification. Regarding the original processing steps: Gene usage analysis of CDR3 amino acid clonotypes relied on the 55 to 80 TRBV and about 13 TRBJ segments identified across samples. Filtered high-quality paired reads were merged into contigs using COPE and FqMerger. BLAST was used to align contigs to IMGT TRBV, TRBD and TRBJ reference genes, and CDR3 was defined according to IMGT. Any clonotype with a frequency above 0.1% was counted as a highly expanded clone. Repertoire diversity was measured by Shannon entropy, and V-J evenness by the Gini coefficient. A clonotype was considered public if more than one individual shared it. TCRdb cleaned the public reads at Q25 with fastp, built clones with MiXCR and kept in-frame beta chains. Every distinct CDR3 protein forms one entry, paired with its most common genes and DNA. These V and J calls are TCRdb output, not the study's own analysis. The sample table contains a few hundred thousand distinct CDR3 sequences; only one count was recorded for 20% to 30% of them. Clones ranked in the top ten supply about a quarter of the sample.

V has 5 bases trimmed and J has 6 bases trimmed; junction bases matching no gene number 5. Counted from cysteine to phenylalanine, this CDR3 has 15 amino acids. The sequence is cut down to CDR3 DNA, 45 bases in frame from base 1. Overall results and qualifications from the work: Compared with newly diagnosed patients, persistent Graves' disease patients had lower TCR Shannon entropy and fewer highly expanded clones, which suggests clonal expansion. Persistent patients shared more public clonotypes among themselves (fewer than 3,000) than newly diagnosed patients did (about 970). Because the primary lesion, thyroid tissue, could not be accessed, the study looked at peripheral blood alone. Sequencing and analysis were limited to the TCR beta chain. The authors noted that the small sample size was a limitation that may lower accuracy. Persistent disease showed preferential use of TRBV28, TRBJ1-2 and TRBJ2-5, whereas newly diagnosed disease favored TRBV20-1 and TRBJ2-1.

Sequences were derived from peripheral blood mononuclear cells (PBMCs), sampled when the disease was refractory, from a patient treated with antithyroid drugs. The rearrangement combines TRBV12-3 or TRBV12-4 with TRBJ1-6, with TRBD1 identical over 9 junction bases. This sequence originates from a female donor with Graves disease. The CDR3 region: CASSPPGQGNSPLHF. The sequence in DNA is TGTGCCAGCAGTCCGCCGGGACAGGGTAATTCACCCCTCCACTTT.